Below are 23 T cell receptor beta chains sequenced from a single sample in a study of T cells in Graves' hyperthyroidism and ophthalmopathy. Using RNA transcripts as the source, TCR beta CDR3 regions were amplified. HTBI primers were used for first-round RT-PCR of the TCR CDR3. In TCRdb, the multiplex PCR reads were re-called with MiXCR into one record per CDR3 protein. Altogether around 540,000 distinct CDR3 sequences are present, 15% to 20% being singletons, with the ten largest covering about 29%. The specimen sequenced was blood. The origin of the receptors is a woman aged 25 to 39 with Graves' ophthalmopathy.

This clonotype was recorded many times. The chain joins TRBV7-2 to TRBJ2-3; TRBD2 agrees at 8 bases. Germline V gene sequence: CDR1 SGHTA, CDR2 FQGNSA. The J segment lost 5 bases and the V segment lost 0 bases, leaving 10 bases of the junction unmatched. The CDR3 runs to 17 residues. CDR3 loop: CASSLAPAGGPQDTQYF. CDR3 sequence (DNA): TGTGCCAGCAGCTTAGCCCCTGCGGGGGGCCCCCAAGATACGCAGTATTTT.

The genes are TRBV9 and TRBJ2-3; 7 nucleotides match TRBD2. The CDR3 spans 16 residues. CDR1 and CDR2 from the germline V gene are SGDLS and YYNGEE. Losses at the gene ends were 2 bases for V and 2 bases for J; bases not matched to a gene: 8. CDR3 sequence: CASSVRRRETTDTQYF. The CDR3 DNA follows: TGTGCCAGCAGCGTCCGCAGGCGGGAGACCACAGATACGCAGTATTTT.

Many counts were recorded for this clonotype. The chain employs TRBV12-3 or TRBV12-4 and TRBJ1-5; D gene unclear. This CDR3 spans 14 amino acids. Trimming removed 3 bases from V and 5 bases from J, with 11 bases in between. CDR3: CASSFSPTDQPQHF. The CDR3 region has the DNA TGTGCCAGCAGTTTTTCCCCGACGGATCAGCCCCAGCATTTT.

This clonotype has only a few counts. The chain couples TRBV7-2 to TRBJ2-4; D ambiguous. V was cut by 5 bases and J by 0 bases, with 14 bases left in between. CDR1 is SGHTA, CDR2 FQGNSA, per germline. CDR3 length: 16 amino acids. The DNA of the CDR3 is TGTGCCAGCAGCCATGCCGCGAGGTTAGCCAAAAACATTCAGTACTTC. This sequence encodes CASSHAARLAKNIQYF. Supplemented by reference TRBV7-2 and TRBJ2-4, the full variable domain reads GAGVSQSPSNKVTEKGKDVELRCDPISGHTALYWYRQSLGQGLEFLIYFQGNSAPDKSGLPSDRFSAERTGGSVSTLTIQRTQQEDSAVYLCASSHAARLAKNIQYFGAGTRLSVL.

This clonotype was seen at least ten times. The rearrangement links TRBV20-1 to TRBJ2-1, with a weak D call TRBD2 (5 bases). The CDR3 runs to 13 residues. V was shortened by 0 bases and J by 7 bases, with 10 bases between the two germline ends. Germline V gives CDR1 DFQATT, CDR2 SNEGSKA (reference sequence). Written as DNA, the CDR3 is TGCAGTGCTAGAGATCTTAGACTAAATGAGCAGTTCTTC. Encoded protein: CSARDLRLNEQFF.

The chain is built from TRBV12-3 or TRBV12-4 and TRBJ1-1; D is unresolved. The CDR3 runs 13 residues. Trimming removed 5 bases at V and 6 bases at J, with 13 bases between. CDR3 coding DNA: TGTGCCAGCAGTGACATCGGGTCCCCTGAAGCTTTCTTT. Protein: CASSDIGSPEAFF.

The sample holds a few counts of this clonotype. The chain has TRBV7-8 and TRBJ2-7, with D perhaps given as TRBD1 or TRBD2 (5 bases each). Germline CDR1 reads SGHVS; CDR2 reads FQNEAQ. V was clipped by 1 base and J by 0 bases, with 22 bases between them. CDR3 length: 19 residues. The chain's CDR3 is CASSLEGTWGFTGSYEQYF. The CDR3 DNA is TGTGCCAGCAGCTTAGAGGGGACGTGGGGTTTTACGGGCTCCTACGAGCAGTACTTC.

The table lists this clonotype with many counts. The V call is TRBV30, the J call TRBJ2-1, with D unclear. The V end lost 0 bases, the J end lost 0 bases, and 15 bases lay between the germline ends. The CDR3 totals 17 residues. CDR1 and CDR2 from the germline V gene are GTSNPN and SVGIG (reference sequence). DNA of the CDR3: TGTGCCTGGAGTGTGTACGGAACCCACAGCTCCTACAATGAGCAGTTCTTC. It encodes CAWSVYGTHSSYNEQFF.

J is TRBJ2-1 and V is TRBV12-3 or TRBV12-4, with TRBD2 matching 8 bases. This CDR3 has 13 amino acids. V dropped 4 bases and J dropped 9; count of bases not matched to a gene: 5. In DNA form, the CDR3 reads TGTGCCAGCAGTTACTTAGCGGGGAGTGAGCAGTTCTTC. Its translation is CASSYLAGSEQFF.

The chain links TRBV12-3 or TRBV12-4 to TRBJ1-2; D not certain. V lost 4 bases and J lost 8, with 17 bases in between. CDR3 length: 14 residues. The CDR3 loop reads CASSSFRVTEGYTF. The CDR3 nucleotides read TGTGCCAGCAGTTCTTTCCGGGTTACTGAGGGCTACACCTTC.

There are many counts of this clonotype. The rearrangement joins TRBV6-1 to TRBJ2-7, with no clear D. Trimming took off 7 bases at V and 2 bases at J, with 12 bases between the two ends. Germline CDR1 and CDR2: MNHNS and SASEGT. The length of the CDR3 is 13 residues. CDR3 protein: CASKAALTYEQYF. Written as DNA, the CDR3 is TGTGCCAGCAAGGCAGCACTAACCTACGAGCAGTACTTC.

The rearrangement links TRBV7-3 to TRBJ2-7; possibly TRBD2 for D (5 bases). Deletions cut 5 bases from V and 6 bases from J, with 14 bases between. Germline V gene lookup returns CDR1 SGHTA and CDR2 FQGTGA. The CDR3 spans 13 residues. The CDR3 nucleotides read TGTGCCAGCAGCCCCGAGAGGAGCGGCGAGCAGTACTTC. It encodes CASSPERSGEQYF.

In its sample, this clonotype was seen a few times. The genes are TRBV5-1 and TRBJ2-6, with 11 bases aligning to TRBD1. CDR1 and CDR2 from the germline V gene are SGHRS and YFSETQ. The V segment lost 3 bases and the J segment 0 bases; nucleotides outside the gene matches: 5. The CDR3 loop spans 18 amino acids. The CDR3 spells CASSSRDRGFSGANVLTF. The CDR3 region has the DNA TGCGCCAGCAGCTCCCGGGACAGGGGGTTCTCTGGGGCCAACGTCCTGACTTTC.

The table lists this clonotype with a few counts. CDR3 nucleotides: TGTGCCACCAGTGGCGAACCGGGACACACAGATACGCAGTATTTT. Residues: CATSGEPGHTDTQYF. The rearrangement joins TRBV24-1 to TRBJ2-3, with D tentatively TRBD1 (6 bases). The CDR3 runs to 15 residues. V lost 5 bases, J lost 2 bases, and 13 bases lay in between. In germline, CDR1 is KGHDR, CDR2 SFDVKD.

This clonotype was recorded at least ten times. Its ends do not fully match the called genes, so a read error is possible. V usage is TRBV7-7 and J usage is TRBJ2-1; 11 positions agree with TRBD1. The CDR3 length is 15 residues. Per germline, CDR1 SSHAT and CDR2 FNYEAQ (reference sequence). CDR3 coding DNA: TGTGCTAGCAGCTCCTTGGGGACAGGGGGCAATGAGCAGTTCTTC. Amino acid sequence: CASSSLGTGGNEQFF.

This clonotype was seen many times. The genes are TRBV7-9 and TRBJ2-3, with D possibly being TRBD1 (5 bases). The CDR3 spans 15 residues. Germline V lookup: CDR1 SEHNR, CDR2 FQNEAQ (reference sequence). V was shortened by 8 bases and J by 2 bases, with 17 bases between the two germline ends. This CDR3 is CASPVWGNPTDTQYF. CDR3 nucleotide sequence: TGTGCCAGCCCGGTATGGGGCAACCCCACAGATACGCAGTATTTT.

This clonotype was recorded at least ten times. This rearrangement joins TRBV20-1 to TRBJ1-2, with D hard to call. The CDR3 has 16 amino acids. V was cut by 1 base and J by 5 bases, with 20 bases left in between. The germline CDR1 and CDR2 sequences are DFQATT and SNEGSKA (reference sequence). The CDR3 spells CSARAPLLRPEYGYTF. The CDR3 nucleotides read TGCAGTGCTAGAGCTCCCTTACTACGACCGGAGTATGGCTACACCTTC.

This clonotype was detected many times. This chain connects TRBV2 to TRBJ2-1; D remains unclear. V was clipped by 7 bases and J by 4 bases, with 11 bases between them. Germline CDR1 is SNHLY and CDR2 is FYNNEI. The CDR3 contains 13 residues. The CDR3 DNA is TGTGCCAGCACGGCGGCCCGATACAATGAGCAGTTCTTC. This translates into CASTAARYNEQFF.

This clonotype was detected a few times. V and J are TRBV29-1 and TRBJ2-3; 7 bases match TRBD1. There are 14 residues in the CDR3. CDR1 is SQVTM and CDR2 is ANQGSEA in the germline V gene. Trimming at V came to 2 bases and at J to 0 bases, leaving 2 bases not matched to a gene. The chain's CDR3 is CSVEPGQSTDTQYF. The CDR3 nucleotides are TGCAGCGTTGAACCGGGACAGAGCACAGATACGCAGTATTTT.

This clonotype has just a few counts. The J gene is TRBJ2-7, the V gene TRBV4-3; 7 bases agree with TRBD2. With V trimmed by 0 bases and J by 5 bases, 7 bases remained unmatched. The CDR3 length is 15 residues. Germline V gene lookup returns CDR1 LGHNA and CDR2 YSLEER. The CDR3 sequence is CASSQEGLVGDEQYF. The CDR3 region has the DNA TGCGCCAGCAGCCAAGAAGGACTAGTTGGCGACGAGCAGTACTTC.

This clonotype came up many times. The chain combines TRBV28 with TRBJ2-1, with D maybe TRBD1 (8 bases). The germline CDR1 and CDR2 sequences are MDHEN and SYDVKM. V was cut by 6 bases and J by 4 bases, with 19 bases left in between. The CDR3 has 16 amino acids. Written as DNA, the CDR3 is TGTGCCAGCAGGGGCCCAGGGGGCGGGGGTTACAATGAGCAGTTCTTC. This sequence encodes CASRGPGGGGYNEQFF.

This clonotype turned up a few times. V usage is TRBV12-3 or TRBV12-4 and J usage is TRBJ2-5, with 13 bases that match TRBD2. J was trimmed by 0 bases and V by 5 bases; bases with no gene match: 0. The CDR3 totals 15 residues. The CDR3 region has the DNA TGTGCCAGCAGTGGGACTAGCGGGAACCAAGAGACCCAGTACTTC. Protein product: CASSGTSGNQETQYF.

This clonotype was counted at least ten times. J is TRBJ2-1 and V is TRBV2; 8 bases agree with TRBD2. There are 17 residues in the CDR3. Trimming removed 5 bases from V and 7 bases from J; junction bases left unmatched: 16. Looked up from germline, CDR1 is SNHLY and CDR2 is FYNNEI. CDR3 amino acids: CASSTLTAGVSANEQFF. CDR3 nucleotides: TGTGCCAGCAGTACCCTAACAGCGGGAGTAAGCGCTAATGAGCAGTTCTTC.